These 28 T cell receptor beta chains were sequenced from one sample in a study of spatial heterogeneity in lung cancer (dated by TCRdb to between 2018 and 2020). The label giving this sample's time point can be read as: sample taken at primary tumor resection. Whole RNA extracted from tumor and nontumor lung tissue, or from cryopreserved PBMC samples, was used for TCR sequencing without cell sorting. The library was obtained by 5' RACE. The run used a NextSeq 500. TCRdb trimmed public reads at Q25 via fastp, called clones via MiXCR and kept in-frame beta chains. Entries are consolidated by CDR3 protein sequence, retaining the most common genes and DNA. The sample table shows around 50,000 distinct CDR3 sequences, and roughly 7.2% are seen once. Clones ranked in the top ten supply about an eighth of the sample. The specimen comprised PBMCs, sampled at surgery. The receptors originated from a female donor with early-stage non-small cell lung cancer.

The rearrangement uses TRBV28 and TRBJ1-5; a possible D gene is TRBD1 (5 bases). This CDR3 comprises 16 residues. CDR1 and CDR2 from the germline V gene are MDHEN and SYDVKM. Between the trimmed V and J ends, which lost 9 bases and 3 bases, there was a span of 21 bases. CDR3 in amino acids: CASSEVRYRFNQPQHF. The CDR3 DNA reads TGTGCCAGTTCTGAGGTGCGTTACAGGTTCAATCAGCCCCAGCATTTT.

The chain has TRBV5-5 and TRBJ2-2, with D possibly matching TRBD2 (5 bases). CDR3 length equals 15 residues. Germline-derived CDR1 and CDR2 are SGHKS and YYEKEE (reference sequence). Trimming removed 2 bases from V and 7 bases from J, with 15 bases in between. CDR3 amino acids: CASSFRIGNLGELFF. CDR3 coding DNA: TGTGCCAGCAGCTTCCGTATCGGGAATCTCGGGGAGCTGTTTTTT.

V gene TRBV5-1 combines with J gene TRBJ2-1, with 7 bases matching TRBD2. From germline, CDR1 is SGHRS and CDR2 YFSETQ. This CDR3 is 16 amino acids long. V shed 1 base and J 1 base; nucleotides not matched to a gene: 5. The CDR3 DNA follows: TGCGCCAGCAGCTTGCCAGCGGGGAATTCCTACAATGAGCAGTTCTTC. Translated: CASSLPAGNSYNEQFF.

This chain uses TRBV5-6 with TRBJ2-3; no clear D gene. The germline CDR1 and CDR2 sequences are SGHDT and YYEEEE. The CDR3 contains 11 residues. V lost 4 bases, J lost 9 bases, and 9 bases lay in between. This CDR3 is CASSVVSTQYF. CDR3 nucleotides: TGTGCCAGCAGCGTAGTAAGCACGCAGTATTTT.

There are many counts of this clonotype. The chain combines TRBV6-2 or TRBV6-3 with TRBJ2-1, with unresolved D. The CDR3 is 15 residues long. Germline V gene sequence: CDR1 MNHEY, CDR2 SVGEGT. Deletions cut 2 bases from V and 8 bases from J, with 16 bases between. The CDR3 region has the DNA TGTGCCAGCAGTTACCGACAAACAGCAAACGATGAGCAGTTCTTC. As protein: CASSYRQTANDEQFF.

This chain uses TRBV2 with TRBJ2-6; TRBD2 agrees at 8 bases. Germline V gene data show CDR1 as SNHLY and CDR2 as FYNNEI. V was pared by 2 bases and J by 0 bases, with 6 bases of the junction left unmatched. The CDR3 is 18 amino acids. The CDR3 nucleotides read TGTGCCAGCAGTGAATTAGGCGGGGGGTCCTCTGGGGCCAACGTCCTGACTTTC. As protein: CASSELGGGSSGANVLTF.

Only a few counts were recorded for this clonotype. The V and J genes are TRBV20-1 and TRBJ2-1; TRBD2 matches at 11 bases. Germline CDR1 reads DFQATT; CDR2 reads SNEGSKA (reference sequence). The junction had 10 bases not matched to a gene; V was cut back by 7 bases and J by 5 bases. CDR3 length: 15 residues. CDR3 sequence: CSGTIPSGGNNEQFF. Here the CDR3 DNA reads TGCAGTGGAACAATTCCTAGCGGGGGGAACAATGAGCAGTTCTTC.

This clonotype occurred many times. The chain links TRBV5-4 to TRBJ2-3, with D possibly matching TRBD2 (6 bases). The germline CDR1 and CDR2 sequences are SGHNT and YYREEE (reference sequence). V dropped 2 bases and J dropped 3 bases, with 16 bases sitting between them. CDR3 length equals 16 residues. The CDR3 loop reads CASSFSSLGGTDTQYF. The CDR3 region has the DNA TGTGCCAGCAGCTTCAGCTCTCTGGGGGGTACAGATACGCAGTATTTT.

The V and J genes are TRBV5-1 and TRBJ2-1; TRBD2 is a possible D gene (7 bases). V was pared by 4 bases and J by 6 bases, with 17 bases between. Germline V gives CDR1 SGHRS, CDR2 YFSETQ. The CDR3 is made up of 15 amino acids. This CDR3 reads CASSPLGGVGNEQFF. The CDR3 DNA is TGCGCCAGCAGCCCCCTAGGGGGGGTTGGCAATGAGCAGTTCTTC.

This clonotype was seen repeatedly, ten times or more. The V gene is TRBV5-1, the J gene TRBJ1-2; perhaps TRBD1 as D (6 bases). The CDR3 has 16 amino acids. Trimming took off 2 bases at V and 0 bases at J, with 14 bases between the two ends. Germline V gene lookup returns CDR1 SGHRS and CDR2 YFSETQ. The CDR3 nucleotides are TGCGCCAGCAGCTTTGGGGGGCGCCCCGCTAACTATGGCTACACCTTC. Protein: CASSFGGRPANYGYTF.

The J gene is TRBJ2-5, the V gene TRBV6-5; D is undetermined. The CDR3 covers 16 residues. The germline CDR1 and CDR2 sequences are MNHEY and SVGAGI. Trimming removed 2 bases at V and 5 bases at J, with 18 bases between. The CDR3 reads CASSYAPLAGWETQYF. CDR3 sequence (DNA): TGTGCCAGCAGTTACGCCCCGTTGGCAGGATGGGAGACCCAGTACTTC.

This clonotype has a handful of counts. This chain uses TRBV27 with TRBJ1-5, with 7 bases fitting TRBD1. V gave up 4 bases and J gave up 4 bases; unmatched junction bases: 7. Germline CDR1 MNHEY, CDR2 SMNVEV (reference sequence). This CDR3 has 15 amino acids. The CDR3 region is CASSSTGVTNQPQHF. The CDR3 nucleotides are TGTGCCAGCAGTTCTACAGGGGTTACTAATCAGCCCCAGCATTTT.

The V gene is TRBV5-5, the J gene TRBJ2-7; D is undetermined. Germline lookup yields CDR1 SGHKS and CDR2 YYEKEE (reference sequence). CDR3 length equals 15 residues. Trimming cost V 0 bases and J 2 bases, with 12 bases left between them. In DNA form, the CDR3 reads TGTGCCAGCAGCTTGGCCGCTGGACCCACCTACGAGCAGTACTTC. Amino acids: CASSLAAGPTYEQYF.

This clonotype was seen more than once but under ten times. V and J are TRBV2 and TRBJ2-1; D tentatively reads TRBD1 or TRBD2 (6 bases each). Germline values: CDR1 SNHLY, CDR2 FYNNEI. Trimming took off 4 bases at V and 4 bases at J, with 8 bases between the two ends. This CDR3 is built from 13 residues. CDR3 protein: CASSAGAYNEQFF. DNA for the CDR3: TGTGCCAGCAGTGCGGGGGCTTACAATGAGCAGTTCTTC.

In this sample, this clonotype turned up many times. The V and J genes are TRBV24-1 and TRBJ2-3; TRBD1 matches at 7 bases. V gave up 3 bases and J gave up 2 bases; unmatched junction bases: 4. This CDR3 spans 15 amino acids. Per the germline V gene, CDR1 is KGHDR and CDR2 is SFDVKD. CDR3 nucleotides: TGTGCCACCAGTGATACGACAGGGTTCACAGATACGCAGTATTTT. Translated: CATSDTTGFTDTQYF.

In DNA, the CDR3 is TGTGCCAGCAGTCTTAACACGGGACTTAGCACAGATACGCAGTATTTT. Translation gives CASSLNTGLSTDTQYF. The chain has TRBV27 and TRBJ2-3; possibly TRBD2 for D (6 bases). V shed 5 bases and J shed 0 bases, with 15 bases lying between them. Germline loops: CDR1 MNHEY, CDR2 SMNVEV (reference sequence). The CDR3 covers 16 residues.

The V and J genes are TRBV6-2 or TRBV6-3 and TRBJ2-7; 8 bases line up with TRBD1. Germline CDR1 reads MNHEY; CDR2 reads SVGEGT. The CDR3 contains 14 residues. V lost 9 bases and J lost 0; bases outside the gene matches: 7. CDR3 nucleotide sequence: TGTGCCAGTTCCGGGACAGGTAGCTCCTACGAGCAGTACTTC. This gives the protein CASSGTGSSYEQYF.

V usage is TRBV25-1 and J usage is TRBJ1-6, with TRBD1 matching 12 bases. The ends lost 2 bases at V and 8 bases at J; junction bases unmatched: 7. Germline V gene sequence: CDR1 MGHDK, CDR2 SYGVNS. This CDR3 spans 17 amino acids. The CDR3 is CASSEHRDRGLYSPLHF. As DNA, the CDR3 is TGTGCCAGCAGTGAACACCGGGACAGGGGGCTTTATTCACCCCTCCACTTT.

This clonotype was seen at least ten times. The chain couples TRBV12-5 to TRBJ1-5, with 7 bases identical to TRBD1. Looked up from germline, CDR1 is LGHNT and CDR2 is FRNRAP. The CDR3 is 18 residues long. With 2 bases clipped from V and 0 bases from J, the junction kept 10 bases outside the gene matches. The DNA for the CDR3 is TGTGCTAGTGGTTTGACCCGAGGGGGCCTGGGTAGCAATCAGCCCCAGCATTTT. Translation: CASGLTRGGLGSNQPQHF.

The sample holds many counts of this clonotype. The rearrangement links TRBV12-5 to TRBJ1-4, with a tentative D call TRBD1 (5 bases). The V gene lost 1 base and the J gene lost 8 bases, with 17 bases spanning the gap. The CDR3 extends over 16 amino acids. The germline gives CDR1 LGHNT, CDR2 FRNRAP. The CDR3 reads CASGLALGVVREKLFF. CDR3 DNA sequence: TGTGCTAGTGGTTTGGCCCTAGGGGTTGTGAGGGAAAAACTGTTTTTT.

This clonotype was seen ten or more times. The chain links TRBV29-1 to TRBJ2-3; D not certain. Germline V gives CDR1 SQVTM, CDR2 ANQGSEA. With 4 bases removed from V and 0 bases from J, the gap between germline ends came to 11 bases. CDR3 length: 14 residues. The DNA of the CDR3 is TGCAGCGTTGTAGGCAGAGGTAGCACAGATACGCAGTATTTT. Its protein product is CSVVGRGSTDTQYF.

Only a few counts were recorded for this clonotype. This chain links TRBV21-1 with TRBJ1-1; TRBD1, the table's D call, lacks a check against the DNA. TRBV21-1 is a pseudogene segment. This CDR3 is 19 amino acids long. CDR3 region: CASSKRLTGTGGGRTEAFF. The CDR3 nucleotides are TGTGCCAGCAGCAAACGTCTTACCGGGACAGGGGGGGGGAGGACTGAAGCTTTCTTT.

The rearrangement uses TRBV20-1 and TRBJ2-5, with TRBD1 matching 7 bases. Germline V gene data show CDR1 as DFQATT and CDR2 as SNEGSKA (reference sequence). This CDR3 has 11 residues. V shed 5 bases, J shed 5 bases, and the junction held 2 bases outside the gene matches. CDR3 in DNA: TGCAGTGCTTACAGGGGTGAGACCCAGTACTTC. Encoded protein: CSAYRGETQYF.

The gene calls are TRBV18 and TRBJ2-3; 10 bases match TRBD1. The CDR3 has 15 amino acids. Germline CDR1 KGHSH, CDR2 LQKENI. V trimming: 6 bases; J trimming: 5 bases; junction bases outside the gene matches: 8. The CDR3 bases are TGTGCCAGCTCCCCCGGGACAGGGGTGGGAGATACGCAGTATTTT. It specifies CASSPGTGVGDTQYF.

The genes are TRBV5-1 and TRBJ2-7; D gene unclear. This CDR3 is built from 13 residues. Germline loops: CDR1 SGHRS, CDR2 YFSETQ. Trimming shortened V by 7 bases and J by 3 bases, and 14 bases separated the two germline ends. The CDR3 sequence: CASGRDLIYEQYF. The CDR3 DNA reads as TGCGCCAGCGGAAGAGACTTGATCTACGAGCAGTACTTC.

This clonotype showed up just a few times. The CDR3 spells CASSLEGRLYGYTF. In DNA, the CDR3 is TGTGCCAGCAGCTTAGAGGGACGGCTTTATGGCTACACCTTC. This rearrangement joins TRBV7-2 to TRBJ1-2; D possibly corresponds to TRBD1 (5 bases). Trimming shortened V by 1 base and J by 5 bases, and 11 bases separated the two germline ends. Germline CDR1 reads SGHTA; CDR2 reads FQGNSA. The CDR3 runs to 14 residues.

This clonotype was seen more than once but under ten times. The genes are TRBV4-3 and TRBJ2-7; 7 bases are shared with TRBD1. The germline gives CDR1 LGHNA, CDR2 YSLEER. The CDR3 is 15 residues long. The V and J ends lost 1 base and 2 bases, in that order; junction bases with no gene match: 5. Here the CDR3 reads CASSQGWTGTYEQYF. The DNA for the CDR3 is TGCGCCAGCAGCCAAGGTTGGACAGGCACCTACGAGCAGTACTTC.

The chain carries TRBV7-6 and TRBJ1-3; no clear D. Trimming shortened V by 1 base and J by 2 bases, and 12 bases separated the two germline ends. Germline CDR1 reads SGHVS; CDR2 reads FNYEAQ. This CDR3 comprises 16 residues. CDR3 nucleotides: TGTGCCAGCAGCTTAGGTCGATCAGGAACTGGAAACACCATATATTTT. It specifies CASSLGRSGTGNTIYF.